This passage covers 31 T cell receptor beta chains from one sample sequenced in a study of cytomegalovirus exposure and HLA in healthy donors. This PCR relied on a set of 60 Vbeta primers and 13 Jbeta primers. The assay was immunoSEQ multiplex PCR, and TCRdb's table has in-frame clones only and misses some. The table lists 100,000 to 150,000 clones, around nine tenths of them singletons, with around 5.5% in the top ten. The sample taken for sequencing was PBMCs. These receptor sequences come from a woman younger than 45 in good health and CMV-seronegative.

The chain carries TRBV30 and TRBJ1-4, with D possibly being TRBD1 (5 bases). Germline loops: CDR1 GTSNPN, CDR2 SVGIG (reference sequence). This CDR3 comprises 13 residues. V was clipped by 0 bases and J by 8 bases, with 10 bases between them. In nucleotides, the CDR3 is TGTGCCTGGAGTGTACATCGGGGGGAAAAACTGTTTTTT. It specifies CAWSVHRGEKLFF.

The CDR3 DNA reads TGTGCCAGCAGTTACCGGTTTTCAAGTCCCTACGAGCAGTACTTC. Translated: CASSYRFSSPYEQYF. The gene calls are TRBV6-5 and TRBJ2-5; unclear D gene. With the DNA end fitting TRBJ2-7 better, the J assignment may be wrong. The germline V gene encodes CDR1 MNHEY and CDR2 SVGAGI. The CDR3 contains 15 residues.

The rearrangement links TRBV28 to TRBJ2-5; 8 bases agree with TRBD2. The CDR3 consists of 15 residues. Germline trimming cut 7 bases from V and 2 bases from J; bases unmatched to any gene: 9. In germline, CDR1 is MDHEN, CDR2 SYDVKM. CDR3 in DNA: TGTGCCAGCATCCCTACGGGGGGGTCACAAGAGACCCAGTACTTC. Translating gives CASIPTGGSQETQYF.

V is TRBV18 and J is TRBJ2-3; 11 positions match TRBD2. Trimming took 1 base from V and 2 from J; bases not matched to a gene: 8. Germline CDR1 KGHSH, CDR2 LQKENI. The CDR3 loop spans 18 amino acids. CDR3 region: CASSPRAPGLAVTDTQYF. The CDR3 DNA reads TGTGCCAGCTCACCACGCGCCCCGGGACTAGCGGTCACAGATACGCAGTATTTT.

CDR3 DNA sequence: TGTGCCAGCAGTTACATATATCGCCGGGGTAACTATGGCTACACCTTC. Amino acid sequence: CASSYIYRRGNYGYTF. This chain connects TRBV6-5 to TRBJ1-2; D remains ambiguous. This CDR3 is 16 amino acids long. The V gene's germline CDR1 is MNHEY and CDR2 SVGAGI. V gave up 2 bases and J gave up 1 base, with 14 bases separating them.

This rearrangement joins TRBV7-9 to TRBJ1-3, with D possibly TRBD1 on 5 matching bases. The length of the CDR3 is 16 residues. The ends were cut back, 5 bases at V and 0 bases at J, with 14 bases in the middle. Germline V gives CDR1 SEHNR, CDR2 FQNEAQ (reference sequence). The CDR3 region is CASSTRRGGSGNTIYF. The CDR3 nucleotides are TGTGCCAGCAGCACCCGCCGGGGGGGCTCTGGAAACACCATATATTTT.

The chain recombines TRBV7-7 with TRBJ2-1; 11 nucleotides match TRBD1. The V gene end was trimmed by 4 bases and the J gene end by 7 bases; junction bases not matched to a gene: 3. Per the germline V gene, CDR1 is SSHAT and CDR2 is FNYEAQ (reference sequence). The length of the CDR3 is 14 residues. The DNA of the CDR3 is TGTGCCAGCAGCTACGGACAGGGGGCTAATGAGCAGTTCTTC. Its translation is CASSYGQGANEQFF.

This chain uses TRBV27 with TRBJ1-1; D uncertain. Germline CDR1 MNHEY, CDR2 SMNVEV (reference sequence). V was trimmed by 8 bases and J by 4 bases, leaving 14 bases between them. This CDR3 comprises 13 residues. CDR3 in DNA: TGTGCCAGCTACCGATATCGGGGCACTGAAGCTTTCTTT. It yields the protein CASYRYRGTEAFF.

The chain uses TRBV7-2 and TRBJ2-7; 7 bases align to TRBD2. V was clipped by 3 bases and J by 5 bases; unmatched bases: 4. Germline CDR1 SGHTA, CDR2 FQGNSA. This CDR3 has 13 residues. The CDR3 DNA reads TGTGCCAGCAGCTTCGCGGGAGCAAACGAGCAGTACTTC. Protein: CASSFAGANEQYF.

The rearrangement uses TRBV25-1 and TRBJ2-5; a weak D match, TRBD2 (5 bases). TRBJ2-7 explains the end of the DNA better; the J call may be wrong. Germline CDR1 and CDR2: MGHDK and SYGVNS. The CDR3 is 14 amino acids. The CDR3 loop is CASSDPSGAYEQYF. The CDR3 DNA sequence: TGTGCCAGCAGTGACCCCAGCGGAGCCTACGAGCAGTACTTC.

The CDR3 nucleotides are TGTGCTAGTGGCCCGTCTGGGACGGGGGGGCTTGGAGATACGCAGTATTTT. It encodes CASGPSGTGGLGDTQYF. The chain recombines TRBV12-5 with TRBJ2-3; 8 positions agree with TRBD2. The CDR3 consists of 17 residues. CDR1 is LGHNT and CDR2 is FRNRAP in the germline V gene. Trimming removed 6 bases from V and 5 bases from J; junction bases left unmatched: 16.

This CDR3 is CASGGGGPYNEQFF. The DNA for the CDR3 is TGTGCCAGCGGTGGGGGGGGACCCTACAATGAGCAGTTCTTC. This chain links TRBV9 with TRBJ2-1, with 7 bases matching TRBD2. CDR3 length: 14 amino acids. Germline values: CDR1 SGDLS, CDR2 YYNGEE. V gave up 7 bases and J gave up 2 bases; unmatched junction bases: 6.

This sequence joins TRBV11-2 and TRBJ1-1; unclear D gene. The germline gives CDR1 SGHAT, CDR2 FQNNGV. The ends were cut back, 0 bases at V and 4 bases at J, with 18 bases in the middle. The CDR3 consists of 17 residues. For the CDR3, the DNA is TGTGCCAGCAGCTTAGATGAGGGCTCGGAGGGAAGCACTGAAGCTTTCTTT. Amino acid sequence: CASSLDEGSEGSTEAFF.

The J gene is TRBJ2-3, the V gene TRBV9, with 8 bases that match TRBD2. The germline CDR1 and CDR2 sequences are SGDLS and YYNGEE. This CDR3 spans 17 amino acids. Trimming took 0 bases from V and 2 from J; bases not matched to a gene: 8. CDR3 protein: CASSVEGGGPYTDTQYF. The CDR3 bases are TGTGCCAGCAGCGTAGAAGGCGGGGGGCCCTACACAGATACGCAGTATTTT.

The genes are TRBV27 and TRBJ2-7, with 8 bases aligning to TRBD1. CDR1 and CDR2 (germline): MNHEY, SMNVEV (reference sequence). The V gene end was trimmed by 3 bases and the J gene end by 2 bases; junction bases not matched to a gene: 3. The CDR3 has 14 amino acids. The CDR3, as DNA: TGTGCCAGCAGTTTCAGGGGGCTGACCTACGAGCAGTACTTC. It codes for CASSFRGLTYEQYF.

V usage is TRBV27 and J usage is TRBJ2-1; 14 positions agree with TRBD2. CDR1 MNHEY and CDR2 SMNVEV come from the germline V gene (reference sequence). The CDR3 loop spans 16 amino acids. Trimming removed 6 bases from V and 7 bases from J; junction bases left unmatched: 8. The CDR3: CASSYSRLAGGNEQFF. In nucleotides, the CDR3 is TGTGCCAGCAGCTACTCACGACTAGCGGGAGGGAATGAGCAGTTCTTC.

This clone has just one count. In DNA form, the CDR3 reads TGTGCCAGCAGCTTAGGAGCAGGGGGAAATGAGCAGTTCTTC. Its protein product is CASSLGAGGNEQFF. V and J are TRBV7-2 and TRBJ2-1, with 7 positions matching TRBD1. Germline loops: CDR1 SGHTA, CDR2 FQGNSA. The V segment lost 1 base and the J segment 7 bases; nucleotides outside the gene matches: 4. The CDR3 contains 14 residues.

This clone is a singleton in its sample. The chain has TRBV27 and TRBJ2-1; D is possibly TRBD2 (5 bases). This CDR3 region has 11 residues. The ends were cut back, 4 bases at V and 8 bases at J, with 6 bases in the middle. Germline-derived CDR1 and CDR2 are MNHEY and SMNVEV (reference sequence). The CDR3 here is CASSSGDEQFF. DNA of the CDR3: TGTGCCAGCAGTTCCGGGGATGAGCAGTTCTTC.

This sequence joins TRBV6-5 and TRBJ2-2; weak D call: TRBD1 (5 bases). Germline CDR1 and CDR2: MNHEY and SVGAGI. V lost 9 bases to trimming and J lost 7 bases, with 9 bases between them. This CDR3 region has 11 residues. The CDR3 nucleotides are TGTGCCAGTCAGGGAAACGGGGAGCTGTTTTTT. Its translation: CASQGNGELFF.

The gene calls are TRBV4-1 and TRBJ2-2; TRBD1 matches at 7 bases. CDR1 is MGHRA and CDR2 is YSYEKL in the germline V gene. The CDR3 totals 15 residues. V dropped 4 bases and J dropped 3; count of bases not matched to a gene: 5. For the CDR3, the DNA is TGCGCCAGCAGCCGGATCCAGGGGGACACCGGGGAGCTGTTTTTT. The encoded protein is CASSRIQGDTGELFF.

This clone was seen just once. The chain has TRBV2 and TRBJ1-6, with 7 bases lining up with TRBD1. Germline CDR1 and CDR2: SNHLY and FYNNEI. The length of the CDR3 is 15 residues. V was clipped by 6 bases and J by 6 bases; unmatched bases: 8. DNA of the CDR3: TGTGCCAGCAGGTCCAGGGACAGTGTTAATTCACCCCTCCACTTT. Protein product: CASRSRDSVNSPLHF.

This chain links TRBV30 with TRBJ2-2, with TRBD2 matching over 7 bases. This CDR3 comprises 13 residues. V trimming: 8 bases; J trimming: 4 bases; junction bases outside the gene matches: 7. Germline-derived CDR1 and CDR2 are GTSNPN and SVGIG (reference sequence). CDR3 DNA sequence: TGTGCCGCGGGGGTCCGCGGCACCGGGGAGCTGTTTTTT. Translated: CAAGVRGTGELFF.

CDR3 amino acids: CASSLRRTGGFGANVLTF. CDR3 bases: TGTGCCAGCAGTTTACGACGGACAGGGGGTTTTGGGGCCAACGTCCTGACTTTC. The V and J genes are TRBV28 and TRBJ2-6, with 10 bases identical to TRBD1. The V gene end was trimmed by 2 bases and the J gene end by 3 bases; junction bases not matched to a gene: 7. Germline V gene data show CDR1 as MDHEN and CDR2 as SYDVKM. The CDR3 has 18 residues.

CDR3 amino acids: CASSTISTSGNNEQFF. The CDR3 bases are TGTGCCAGTAGCACAATTTCAACTAGCGGTAACAATGAGCAGTTCTTC. The gene calls are TRBV19 and TRBJ2-1; 8 bases agree with TRBD2. The CDR3 runs 16 residues. Germline CDR1 and CDR2: LNHDA and SQIVND (reference sequence). With V trimmed by 6 bases and J by 5 bases, 12 bases remained unmatched.

This clone has a single count. The gene calls are TRBV21-1 and TRBJ1-5; TRBD1 is the table's D call, not checked against the DNA. TRBV21-1 is an annotated pseudogene. CDR3 size: 22 residues. The CDR3 is CASSKGGTGTELRLYSNQPQHF. As DNA, the CDR3 is TGTGCCAGCAGCAAAGGTGGGACAGGAACTGAGCTCCGATTATATAGCAATCAGCCCCAGCATTTT.

The rearrangement links TRBV28 to TRBJ1-2, with a weak D call TRBD1 (5 bases). This CDR3 has 16 residues. Germline loops: CDR1 MDHEN, CDR2 SYDVKM. Trimming pared 3 bases from V and 4 bases from J, leaving 18 bases between. The CDR3 nucleotides read TGTGCCAGCAGTTTGCACGGGGGAGTGGGACTCTATGGCTACACCTTC. Amino acids: CASSLHGGVGLYGYTF.

The chain couples TRBV28 to TRBJ1-1; a weak D match, TRBD1 (5 bases). CDR1 is MDHEN and CDR2 is SYDVKM in the germline V gene. The V end was cut by 3 bases, the J end by 4 bases, with 6 bases between. The CDR3 contains 12 residues. The CDR3 DNA is TGTGCCAGCAGTTTCGGGGGCACTGAAGCTTTCTTT. Translating it yields CASSFGGTEAFF.

The chain joins TRBV7-2 to TRBJ1-1; perhaps TRBD1 as D (6 bases). The CDR3 sequence is 14 residues long. Germline V CDR1 and CDR2: SGHTA, FQGNSA. V gave up 10 bases and J gave up 1 base, with 16 bases separating them. The CDR3 spells CAIYKPGQNTEAFF. CDR3 coding DNA: TGTGCCATTTACAAACCGGGACAGAACACTGAAGCTTTCTTT.

The chain couples TRBV9 to TRBJ2-2; 7 bases fit TRBD2. The junction had 6 bases not matched to a gene; V was cut back by 4 bases and J by 0 bases. The CDR3 length is 16 residues. The germline V gene has CDR1 SGDLS and CDR2 YYNGEE. CDR3 amino acids: CASSPRLAANTGELFF. CDR3 coding DNA: TGTGCCAGCAGCCCACGACTAGCCGCGAACACCGGGGAGCTGTTTTTT.

This clone was observed once. The J gene is TRBJ1-5, the V gene TRBV19, with TRBD1 identical over 7 bases. The germline gives CDR1 LNHDA, CDR2 SQIVND (reference sequence). The CDR3 consists of 17 residues. The V gene end was trimmed by 5 bases and the J gene end by 0 bases; junction bases not matched to a gene: 10. This CDR3 is CASSLMTGRYSNQPQHF. DNA for the CDR3: TGTGCCAGTAGTCTAATGACAGGGCGGTATAGCAATCAGCCCCAGCATTTT.

The chain carries TRBV18 and TRBJ1-1; D is unresolved. This CDR3 has 13 amino acids. Germline CDR1 reads KGHSH; CDR2 reads LQKENI. The ends were cut back, 0 bases at V and 8 bases at J, with 10 bases in the middle. The CDR3 reads CASSPPLGEEAFF. The CDR3 DNA is TGTGCCAGCTCACCACCGCTGGGAGAGGAAGCTTTCTTT.